The 9 T cell receptor beta chains below come from one sample, sequenced in a study of cytomegalovirus exposure and HLA in healthy donors (dated by TCRdb to between 2016 and 2019). Receptors were amplified or captured by the immunoSEQ multiplex PCR assay. The multiplex PCR relied on a mix of 60 forward primers for TCR Vbeta segments and 13 reverse primers for TCR Jbeta segments. The clones in this table, taken by TCRdb from immuneACCESS, are in-frame only. Not every clone is retained; where verified, under half of the shortfall comes from an unresolved V gene, and the cause of the rest is unknown. Recorded for this sample are around 85,000 clones; just under 80% of them occurred a single time. The ten largest clones take up approximately 7.5% of the sample. Sequenced material: PBMCs. The receptors were gathered from a man between 25 and 39 years old in good health and CMV-seronegative.

The V and J genes are TRBV7-2 and TRBJ2-1; D is uncertain. Germline CDR1 reads SGHTA; CDR2 reads FQGNSA. There are 12 residues in the CDR3. Deletions cut 5 bases from V and 9 bases from J, with 11 bases between. CDR3 sequence (DNA): TGTGCCAGCAGCCAATATAGCCGTGAGCAGTTCTTC. It codes for CASSQYSREQFF.

The chain combines TRBV9 with TRBJ2-3; 9 bases match TRBD2. The CDR3 length is 16 residues. Trimming took 0 bases from V and 2 from J; bases not matched to a gene: 4. Germline CDR1 and CDR2: SGDLS and YYNGEE. The CDR3: CASSVGERGVTDTQYF. In DNA form, the CDR3 reads TGTGCCAGCAGCGTAGGAGAGCGGGGGGTCACAGATACGCAGTATTTT.

This chain connects TRBV5-1 to TRBJ2-2, with D possibly TRBD2 on 6 matching bases. Germline loops: CDR1 SGHRS, CDR2 YFSETQ. The CDR3 is made up of 15 amino acids. The V end was cut by 4 bases, the J end by 4 bases, with 14 bases between. The CDR3 coding sequence is TGCGCCAGCAGCCCGGAGGGGAGATCCACCGGGGAGCTGTTTTTT. It codes for CASSPEGRSTGELFF.

The J gene is TRBJ1-2, the V gene TRBV6-5; no clear D gene. The CDR3 length is 14 residues. Germline V lookup: CDR1 MNHEY, CDR2 SVGAGI. V was shortened by 0 bases and J by 4 bases, with 9 bases between the two germline ends. CDR3 DNA: TGTGCCAGCAGTTACTCACAAGTTGGCTATGGCTACACCTTC. This codes for CASSYSQVGYGYTF.

V and J are TRBV7-2 and TRBJ1-1; 8 bases align to TRBD1. The trim removed 6 bases at V and 2 bases at J, leaving 2 bases unmatched. The CDR3 sequence is 13 residues long. CDR1 SGHTA and CDR2 FQGNSA come from the germline V gene. The CDR3 reads CASRDRGNTEAFF. As DNA, the CDR3 is TGTGCCAGCAGAGACAGGGGCAACACTGAAGCTTTCTTT.

The chain recombines TRBV5-1 with TRBJ2-6, with D uncertain. The V and J ends lost 0 bases and 0 bases respectively, with 7 bases between them. CDR3 length equals 16 residues. Germline CDR1 SGHRS, CDR2 YFSETQ. The CDR3 loop reads CASSLGVSSGANVLTF. DNA for the CDR3: TGCGCCAGCAGCTTGGGTGTCAGCTCTGGGGCCAACGTCCTGACTTTC.

The chain employs TRBV7-9 and TRBJ2-1, with D possibly TRBD1 on 6 matching bases. The CDR3 is 16 residues long. With 0 bases removed from V and 0 bases from J, the gap between germline ends came to 9 bases. CDR1 is SEHNR and CDR2 is FQNEAQ in the germline V gene (reference sequence). CDR3 amino acids: CASSLARGSSYNEQFF. DNA for the CDR3: TGTGCCAGCAGCTTAGCCAGGGGCAGCTCCTACAATGAGCAGTTCTTC.

J is TRBJ1-1 and V is TRBV27; 7 bases agree with TRBD1. Germline trimming cut 6 bases from V and 5 bases from J; bases unmatched to any gene: 6. Per the germline V gene, CDR1 is MNHEY and CDR2 is SMNVEV (reference sequence). The CDR3 is 13 amino acids. In DNA form, the CDR3 reads TGTGCCAGCAGGCGACAGGGATCAACTGAAGCTTTCTTT. Translating it yields CASRRQGSTEAFF.

This clone showed up just a few times. This sequence joins TRBV2 and TRBJ2-5; D is unresolved. In germline, CDR1 is SNHLY, CDR2 FYNNEI. CDR3 size: 13 residues. V lost 4 bases and J lost 4, with 10 bases in between. The CDR3 sequence: CASSGVGGETQYF. The CDR3 DNA reads TGTGCCAGCAGTGGGGTAGGCGGAGAGACCCAGTACTTC.